This record concerns one T cell receptor (beta chain) sequence. Its cognate antigen is unknown. This may arise from a read error, as a much more abundant clone is one base away. This CDR3 contains 16 residues. Germline V lookup: CDR1 SGDLS, CDR2 YYNGEE. The V and J ends lost 0 bases and 5 bases respectively, with 17 bases between them. The data stem from a study of T-cell reconstitution after alpha-beta-depleted transplantation in children. General study results and limits: From surviving recipient T cells and thymic progenitors came the high day-60 TCRbeta diversity observed in some patients.

The authors prepared the TCRbeta library with unique molecular identifiers. MiXCR, applied by TCRdb to the PCR reads, yields one record per CDR3 protein. The data show 780,000 or so distinct CDR3 sequences, 15% to 20% seen once. The receptor was isolated from a male patient under 18 who had a stem cell transplant for acute lymphoblastic leukemia, so the T cells may come from the graft donor. The chain employs TRBV9 and TRBJ2-5, with D tentatively TRBD1 or TRBD2 (6 bases each). The material sequenced was PBMCs, mostly from graft donor cells, taken 360 days after TCRalphabeta/CD19-depleted stem cell transplant. The CDR3 sequence is CASSVEGGPEWETQYF. CDR3 DNA sequence: TGTGCCAGCAGCGTAGAAGGGGGGCCGGAGTGGGAGACCCAGTACTTC.